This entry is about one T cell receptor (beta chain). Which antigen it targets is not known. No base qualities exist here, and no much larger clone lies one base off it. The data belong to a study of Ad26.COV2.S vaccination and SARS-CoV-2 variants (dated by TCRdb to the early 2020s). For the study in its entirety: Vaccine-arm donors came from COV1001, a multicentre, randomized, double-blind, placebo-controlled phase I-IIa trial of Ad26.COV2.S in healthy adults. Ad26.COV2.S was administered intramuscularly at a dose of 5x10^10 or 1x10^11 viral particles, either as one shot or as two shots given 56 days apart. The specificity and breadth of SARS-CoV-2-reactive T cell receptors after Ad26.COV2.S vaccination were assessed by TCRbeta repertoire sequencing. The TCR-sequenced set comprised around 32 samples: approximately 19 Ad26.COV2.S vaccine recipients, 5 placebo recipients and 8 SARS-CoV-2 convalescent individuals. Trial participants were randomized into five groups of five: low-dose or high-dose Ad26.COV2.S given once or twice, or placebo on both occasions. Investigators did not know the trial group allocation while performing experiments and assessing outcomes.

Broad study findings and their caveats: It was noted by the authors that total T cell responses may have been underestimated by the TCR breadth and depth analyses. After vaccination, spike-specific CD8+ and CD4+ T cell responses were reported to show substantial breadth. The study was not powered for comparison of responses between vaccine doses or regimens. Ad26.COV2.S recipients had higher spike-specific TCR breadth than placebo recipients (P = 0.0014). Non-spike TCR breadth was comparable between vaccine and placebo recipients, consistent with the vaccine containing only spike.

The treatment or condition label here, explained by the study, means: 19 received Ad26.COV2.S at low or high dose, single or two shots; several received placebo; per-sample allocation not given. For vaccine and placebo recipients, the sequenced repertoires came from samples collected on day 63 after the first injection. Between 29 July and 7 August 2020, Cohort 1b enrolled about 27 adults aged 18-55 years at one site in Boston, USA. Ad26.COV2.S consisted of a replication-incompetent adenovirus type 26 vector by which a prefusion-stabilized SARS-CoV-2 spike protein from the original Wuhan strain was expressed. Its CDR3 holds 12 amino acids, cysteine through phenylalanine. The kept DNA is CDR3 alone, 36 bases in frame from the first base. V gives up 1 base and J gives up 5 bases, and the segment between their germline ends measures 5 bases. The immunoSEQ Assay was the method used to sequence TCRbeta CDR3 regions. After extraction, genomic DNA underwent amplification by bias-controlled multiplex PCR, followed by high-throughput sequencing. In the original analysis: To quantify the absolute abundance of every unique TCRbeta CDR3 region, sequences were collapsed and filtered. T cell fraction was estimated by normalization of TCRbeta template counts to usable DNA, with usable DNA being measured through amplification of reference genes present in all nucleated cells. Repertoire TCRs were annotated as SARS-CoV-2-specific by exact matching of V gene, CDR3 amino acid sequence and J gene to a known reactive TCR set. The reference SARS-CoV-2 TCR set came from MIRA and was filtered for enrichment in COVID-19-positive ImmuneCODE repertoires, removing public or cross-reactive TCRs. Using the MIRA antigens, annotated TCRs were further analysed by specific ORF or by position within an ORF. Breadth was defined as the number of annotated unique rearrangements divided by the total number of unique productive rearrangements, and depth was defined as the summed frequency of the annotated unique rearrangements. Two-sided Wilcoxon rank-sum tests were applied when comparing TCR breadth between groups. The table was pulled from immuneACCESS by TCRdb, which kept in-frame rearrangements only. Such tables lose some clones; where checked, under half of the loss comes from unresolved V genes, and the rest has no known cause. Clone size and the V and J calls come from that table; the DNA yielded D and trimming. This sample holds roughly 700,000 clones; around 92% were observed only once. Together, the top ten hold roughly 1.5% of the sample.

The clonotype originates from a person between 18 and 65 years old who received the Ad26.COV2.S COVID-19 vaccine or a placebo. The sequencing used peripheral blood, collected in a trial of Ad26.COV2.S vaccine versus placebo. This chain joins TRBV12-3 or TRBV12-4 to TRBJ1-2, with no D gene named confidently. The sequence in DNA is TGTGCCAGCAGTTTAGAAGAGTATGGCTACACCTTC. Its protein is CASSLEEYGYTF.